This T cell receptor (beta chain) was recovered during a study of blood T cell repertoires in COVID-19. The wider study: Collection of acute and convalescent COVID-19 samples took place in the United States, Italy and Spain.

V was shortened by 9 bases and J by 4 bases, with 15 bases between the two germline ends. The CDR3 has 13 amino acids. Germline CDR1 is MDHEN and CDR2 is SYDVKM. Produced via immunoSEQ multiplex PCR; TCRdb's table is partial and in-frame only. The sample lists approximately 260,000 clones; approximately 88% were seen once. This clonotype was obtained from a woman aged 40 to 55 with acute COVID-19. The sequenced material came from PBMCs or T cells enriched from blood (not recorded which). This sequence joins TRBV28 and TRBJ1-1; D remains unclear. Here the CDR3 reads CASFVGRGTEAFF. Here the CDR3 DNA reads TGTGCCAGTTTCGTAGGCAGAGGCACTGAAGCTTTCTTT.